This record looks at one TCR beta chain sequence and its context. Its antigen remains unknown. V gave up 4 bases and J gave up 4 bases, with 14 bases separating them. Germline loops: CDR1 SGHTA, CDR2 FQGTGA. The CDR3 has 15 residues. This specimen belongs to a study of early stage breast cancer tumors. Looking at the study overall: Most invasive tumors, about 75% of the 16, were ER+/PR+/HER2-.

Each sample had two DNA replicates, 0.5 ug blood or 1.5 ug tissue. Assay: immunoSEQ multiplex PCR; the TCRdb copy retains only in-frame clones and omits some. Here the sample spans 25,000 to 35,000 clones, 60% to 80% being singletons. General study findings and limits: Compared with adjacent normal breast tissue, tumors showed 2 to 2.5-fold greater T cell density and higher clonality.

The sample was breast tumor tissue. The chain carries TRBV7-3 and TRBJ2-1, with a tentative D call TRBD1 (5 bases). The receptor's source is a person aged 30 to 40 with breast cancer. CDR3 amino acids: CASSSGWGHYNEQFF. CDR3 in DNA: TGTGCCAGCAGCTCTGGATGGGGCCATTACAATGAGCAGTTCTTC.